One sample yielded the 27 T cell receptor beta chains listed below, sequenced in a study of blood T cell repertoires in COVID-19. Generated by immunoSEQ multiplex PCR, the TCRdb table keeps only in-frame clones and is missing some. The sample holds around 63,000 clones; 73% are singletons and the top ten take around 19%. The sequenced material came from peripheral blood. These receptors all come from a woman aged 45-65 years with active or convalescent COVID-19.

The chain couples TRBV3-1 (or the pseudogene TRBV3-2) to TRBJ1-1; D possibly corresponds to TRBD1 (6 bases). Germline CDR1 is LGHDT and CDR2 is YNNKEL (reference sequence). CDR3 length equals 15 residues. V was shortened by 4 bases and J by 1 base, with 13 bases between the two germline ends. The DNA of the CDR3 is TGTGCCAGCAGCCTAATGGGGGCGACGAACACTGAAGCTTTCTTT. Translation gives CASSLMGATNTEAFF.

This chain joins TRBV9 and TRBJ1-3; D may be TRBD1 (6 bases). The CDR3 runs to 15 residues. Germline CDR1 and CDR2: SGDLS and YYNGEE. Trimming shortened V by 4 bases and J by 5 bases, and 16 bases separated the two germline ends. The CDR3 region has the DNA TGTGCCAGCAGCAGGGGGGGAGGGTCGAGAAACACCATATATTTT. Amino acid sequence: CASSRGGGSRNTIYF.

This clone was found many times. The gene calls are TRBV5-1 and TRBJ2-1; D may be TRBD1 (6 bases). CDR3 length equals 14 residues. The V end lost 1 base, the J end lost 6 bases, and 11 bases lay between the germline ends. CDR1 is SGHRS and CDR2 is YFSETQ in the germline V gene. CDR3: CASSLWGPPNEQFF. The CDR3 region has the DNA TGCGCCAGCAGCTTGTGGGGGCCCCCCAATGAGCAGTTCTTC.

This clone was detected a few times. The gene calls are TRBV4-1 and TRBJ2-2; 14 bases map to TRBD2. The length of the CDR3 is 18 residues. V shed 6 bases, J shed 3 bases, and the junction held 9 bases outside the gene matches. Germline V lookup: CDR1 MGHRA, CDR2 YSYEKL. The CDR3 DNA follows: TGCGCCAGCAGAGGGACTAGCGGGAGAGAAAAGTACACCGGGGAGCTGTTTTTT. This codes for CASRGTSGREKYTGELFF.

The CDR3 DNA is TGTGCCAGCAGCTTAGGAGGATCGACCGGGGAGCTGTTTTTT. The encoded protein is CASSLGGSTGELFF. The chain combines TRBV7-6 with TRBJ2-2; the D is unclear. This CDR3 is 14 amino acids long. V was trimmed by 1 base and J by 5 bases, leaving 8 bases between them. CDR1 is SGHVS and CDR2 is FNYEAQ in the germline V gene.

V and J are TRBV12-5 and TRBJ2-1, with 7 bases lining up with TRBD2. The CDR3 loop spans 14 amino acids. J lost 7 bases, V lost 4 bases, and 7 bases had no gene match. Germline loops: CDR1 LGHNT, CDR2 FRNRAP. The CDR3 nucleotides read TGTGCTAGTGGTTCCCGGACTAGTAGGAATGAGCAGTTCTTC. Its protein is CASGSRTSRNEQFF.

This chain links TRBV6-1 with TRBJ2-7; possibly TRBD1 for D (5 bases). Trimming cost V 3 bases and J 3 bases, with 9 bases left between them. Germline CDR1 is MNHNS and CDR2 is SASEGT. The CDR3 has 13 amino acids. The CDR3 is CASSDTGYYEQYF. The CDR3 DNA follows: TGTGCCAGCAGTGATACAGGTTACTACGAGCAGTACTTC.

This sequence joins TRBV7-9 and TRBJ2-7, with 8 nucleotides matching TRBD1. The germline V gene has CDR1 SEHNR and CDR2 FQNEAQ (reference sequence). The length of the CDR3 is 14 residues. V trimming: 1 base; J trimming: 7 bases; junction bases outside the gene matches: 6. The CDR3 here is CASSLGQGAKEQYF. The DNA of the CDR3 is TGTGCCAGCAGCTTAGGGCAGGGGGCGAAAGAGCAGTACTTC.

CDR3: CASSLSSPGGQETQYF. CDR3 DNA: TGTGCCAGCAGTTTATCCTCCCCAGGGGGCCAAGAGACCCAGTACTTC. This rearrangement joins TRBV28 to TRBJ2-5, with 7 bases matching TRBD1. The CDR3 consists of 16 residues. V was pared by 1 base and J by 1 base, with 6 bases of the junction left unmatched. CDR1 and CDR2 (germline): MDHEN, SYDVKM. Full variable domain (missing parts from reference TRBV28 and TRBJ2-5): DVKVTQSSRYLVKRTGEKVFLECVQDMDHENMFWYRQDPGLGLRLIYFSYDVKMKEKGDIPEGYSVSREKKERFSLILESASTNQTSMYLCASSLSSPGGQETQYFGPGTRLLVL.

This chain links TRBV10-2 with TRBJ2-5; 8 nucleotides line up with TRBD2. V lost 4 bases to trimming and J lost 1 base; unmatched junction nucleotides: 2. Looked up from germline, CDR1 is WSHSY and CDR2 is SAAADI. The CDR3 covers 14 residues. The CDR3 protein is CASSATSGQETQYF. In DNA form, the CDR3 reads TGCGCCAGCAGTGCAACTAGCGGCCAAGAGACCCAGTACTTC.

The genes are TRBV5-6 and TRBJ1-2, with 7 bases that match TRBD1. The CDR3 is 15 residues long. The V gene's germline CDR1 is SGHDT and CDR2 YYEEEE. J lost 7 bases, V lost 4 bases, and 13 bases had no gene match. The CDR3 sequence is CASSKPTGPVLGYTF. CDR3 coding DNA: TGTGCCAGCAGCAAACCGACAGGGCCCGTTCTTGGCTACACCTTC.

This clone was detected once. V usage is TRBV30 and J usage is TRBJ1-2; 10 bases are shared with TRBD1. CDR1 is GTSNPN and CDR2 is SVGIG in the germline V gene (reference sequence). The CDR3 is 16 amino acids. Trimming cost V 2 bases and J 2 bases; bases outside gene matches: 8. CDR3: CAWSSGTGAWNYGYTF. As DNA, the CDR3 is TGTGCCTGGAGTTCCGGGACAGGGGCTTGGAACTATGGCTACACCTTC.

The rearrangement uses TRBV5-1 and TRBJ2-7, with D possibly TRBD1 on 5 matching bases. V dropped 4 bases and J dropped 2 bases, with 13 bases sitting between them. This CDR3 region has 14 residues. CDR1 is SGHRS, CDR2 YFSETQ, per germline. The CDR3 region is CASSGHHFTYEQYF. For the CDR3, the DNA is TGCGCCAGCAGCGGACATCACTTCACCTACGAGCAGTACTTC.

The rearrangement joins TRBV7-2 to TRBJ2-3; 7 nucleotides match TRBD1. V lost 3 bases and J lost 4; bases outside the gene matches: 1. The CDR3 extends over 13 amino acids. Per the germline V gene, CDR1 is SGHTA and CDR2 is FQGNSA. CDR3 in DNA: TGTGCCAGCAGCTTCCAGGGGGCAGATACGCAGTATTTT. Translating it yields CASSFQGADTQYF.

V usage is TRBV18 and J usage is TRBJ2-7; tentative D call: TRBD2 (6 bases). The CDR3 loop spans 15 amino acids. Trimming stripped 4 bases from V and 4 bases from J, with 17 bases between. Germline assignment: CDR1 KGHSH and CDR2 LQKENI. The CDR3 sequence is CASSRSTREWYEQYF. DNA of the CDR3: TGTGCCAGCTCACGATCGACTAGGGAGTGGTACGAGCAGTACTTC.

The CDR3 loop reads CSVAMSNTEAFF. CDR3 coding DNA: TGCAGCGTTGCCATGAGTAACACTGAAGCTTTCTTT. The chain is built from TRBV29-1 and TRBJ1-1; D remains unclear. The CDR3 has 12 residues. In germline, CDR1 is SQVTM, CDR2 ANQGSEA. V gave up 4 bases and J gave up 2 bases, with 8 bases separating them. Variable domain in full (rest from reference TRBV29-1 and TRBJ1-1): SAVISQKPSRDICQRGTSLTIQCQVDSQVTMMFWYRQQPGQSLTLIATANQGSEATYESGFVIDKFPISRPNLTFSTLTVSNMSPEDSSIYLCSVAMSNTEAFFGQGTRLTVV.

The genes are TRBV6-5 and TRBJ1-5; the D gene is possibly TRBD1 (5 bases). Trimming took off 0 bases at V and 3 bases at J, with 9 bases between the two ends. The CDR3 is made up of 15 amino acids. The V gene's germline CDR1 is MNHEY and CDR2 SVGAGI. The CDR3 coding sequence is TGTGCCAGCAGTTACTCCTGGGGCGACAATCAGCCCCAGCATTTT. This sequence encodes CASSYSWGDNQPQHF.

The chain carries TRBV30 and TRBJ1-6, with a weak D call TRBD1 (6 bases). This CDR3 comprises 11 residues. Trimming removed 4 bases at V and 9 bases at J, with 7 bases between. Germline CDR1 and CDR2: GTSNPN and SVGIG (reference sequence). Here the CDR3 DNA reads TGTGCCTGGAACAGGGTTTCACCCCTCCACTTT. Protein sequence: CAWNRVSPLHF.

The chain is built from TRBV7-9 and TRBJ2-7, with D uncertain. Looked up from germline, CDR1 is SEHNR and CDR2 is FQNEAQ (reference sequence). The CDR3 has 12 residues. Deletions cut 6 bases from V and 3 bases from J, with 9 bases between. CDR3 nucleotide sequence: TGTGCCAGCAGAAGACACGACTACGAGCAGTACTTC. This codes for CASRRHDYEQYF.

The chain uses TRBV24-1 and TRBJ1-2; D might be TRBD1 (5 bases). This CDR3 region has 12 residues. The germline CDR1 and CDR2 sequences are KGHDR and SFDVKD. V gave up 10 bases and J gave up 2 bases, with 10 bases separating them. The CDR3 reads CATQDNNYGYTF. The CDR3, as DNA: TGTGCCACGCAGGACAACAACTATGGCTACACCTTC.

CDR3 nucleotide sequence: TGCGCCAGCAGCTCAAGGACTAGCGTCGGCCACGAGCAGTACTTC. Its protein is CASSSRTSVGHEQYF. This chain connects TRBV5-1 to TRBJ2-7; 9 bases agree with TRBD2. Germline CDR1 reads SGHRS; CDR2 reads YFSETQ. Trimming took 3 bases from V and 5 from J; bases not matched to a gene: 9. This CDR3 spans 15 amino acids.

This clone came up once. The J gene is TRBJ2-1, the V gene TRBV9; TRBD2 matches 9 bases. The CDR3 covers 14 residues. J lost 2 bases, V lost 8 bases, and 5 bases had no gene match. CDR1 and CDR2 from the germline V gene are SGDLS and YYNGEE. DNA for the CDR3: TGTGCCAGTGGTGCGGGAGGGGCCTACAATGAGCAGTTCTTC. It is translated as CASGAGGAYNEQFF.

This clone occurred a few times. The chain links TRBV24-1 to TRBJ2-3, with TRBD2 identical over 16 bases. Trimming at V came to 4 bases and at J to 4 bases, leaving 1 base not matched to a gene. The CDR3 totals 16 residues. Per germline, CDR1 KGHDR and CDR2 SFDVKD. As DNA, the CDR3 is TGTGCCACCAGTGAGGGGACTAGCGGGAGGGCAGATACGCAGTATTTT. Translation: CATSEGTSGRADTQYF.

V is TRBV4-1 and J is TRBJ2-3; 14 nucleotides match TRBD2. CDR1 MGHRA and CDR2 YSYEKL come from the germline V gene. V shed 2 bases and J 1 base; nucleotides not matched to a gene: 8. CDR3 size: 19 residues. The CDR3 loop is CASSQTGTSGSLRTDTQYF. The CDR3 bases are TGCGCCAGCAGCCAAACCGGGACTAGCGGGAGTTTACGCACAGATACGCAGTATTTT.

This chain links TRBV2 with TRBJ2-7, with a possible D match to TRBD2 (5 bases). Germline V CDR1 and CDR2: SNHLY, FYNNEI. CDR3 length: 12 residues. Trimming removed 5 bases at V and 3 bases at J, with 8 bases between. This CDR3 reads CASSLEGYEQYF. CDR3 DNA sequence: TGTGCCAGCAGTTTAGAGGGCTACGAGCAGTACTTC.

The chain is built from TRBV3-1 (or the pseudogene TRBV3-2) and TRBJ2-7, with 8 bases fitting TRBD2. The CDR3 is made up of 16 amino acids. Germline CDR1 LGHDT, CDR2 YNNKEL (reference sequence). V was pared by 1 base and J by 8 bases, with 13 bases of the junction left unmatched. CDR3 sequence (DNA): TGTGCCAGCAGCCAAGGGCACTTAGCGGGACCTCCCCAGCAGTACTTC. It yields the protein CASSQGHLAGPPQQYF.

The count of this clone is one. This rearrangement joins TRBV5-8 to TRBJ2-1; no reliable D call. The V and J ends lost 1 base and 0 bases respectively, with 8 bases between them. The germline V gene has CDR1 SGHTS and CDR2 YDEGEE. The CDR3 is 15 amino acids. The CDR3 sequence is CASSLFPSSYNEQFF. The CDR3 bases are TGTGCCAGCAGCTTGTTCCCGAGCTCCTACAATGAGCAGTTCTTC. The variable domain in full, completed from reference TRBV5-8 and TRBJ2-1, reads EAGVTQSPTHLIKTRGQQATLRCSPISGHTSVYWYQQALGLGLQFLLWYDEGEERNRGNFPPRFSGRQFPNYSSELNVNALELEDSALYLCASSLFPSSYNEQFFGPGTRLTVL.